Listed below are T cell receptor beta chains from one sample, sequenced in a study of T-cell memory formation after mild COVID-19. TCRdb itself ran the 5' RACE reads through MiXCR, one entry per CDR3 protein. Of about 430,000 distinct CDR3 sequences listed, roughly 26% were seen once; the top ten hold 7% to 9.5%. The sample comprised PBMCs or a T cell subset sorted from them (not recorded which). The receptor source for this set is an adult woman who had mild COVID-19 (a few samples of this study predate the infection). Cell type and time point are not known. Each CDR3 is given with its conserved first and last residue. A D gene is named only where the DNA matches it firmly. Rows may omit the clone size; those that give it use once, few, many or a size class.

j_gene,d_gene,abundance,len,v_gene,CDR3nt,CDR3aa
TRBJ2-7,-,few,13,TRBV29-1,TGCAGCGTTAGAAGAGGAGGATCCTACGAGCAGTACTTC,CSVRRGGSYEQYF
TRBJ2-7,-,-,15,TRBV14,TGTGCCAGCAGCCAGAGGACCCGTACCACCTACGAGCAGTACTTC,CASSQRTRTTYEQYF
TRBJ1-2,-,-,15,TRBV4-2,TGTGCCAGCAGCCAAGATGAAGAGGGAAACTATGGCTACACCTTC,CASSQDEEGNYGYTF
TRBJ2-3,-,-,13,TRBV12-3/TRBV12-4,TGTGCCAGCGGAGTGCCCGACACAGATACGCAGTATTTT,CASGVPDTDTQYF
TRBJ2-1,TRBD2,many,14,TRBV7-7,TGTGCTAGCAGCTTAGCGGGCCGGACCAATGAGCAGTTCTTC,CASSLAGRTNEQFF
TRBJ2-3,-,-,13,TRBV7-9,TGTGCCAGCAGTTTAGTTATCACAGATACGCAGTATTTT,CASSLVITDTQYF
TRBJ2-6,-,-,14,TRBV20-1,TGCAGTGCCACTACAGGGACTGGGGCCAACGTCCTGACTTTC,CSATTGTGANVLTF
TRBJ2-1,-,few,13,TRBV2,TGTGCCAGAGAGGCGGCCTTTAGGCATGAGCAGTTCTTC,CAREAAFRHEQFF
TRBJ2-7,-,few,15,TRBV6-5,TGTGCCAGCACCCGGGCCTGGGACCTCTCCTACGAGCAGTACTTC,CASTRAWDLSYEQYF
TRBJ2-2,TRBD2,-,16,TRBV13,TGTGCCAGCAGCGTCACTAGCGGGAGTCTAACCGGGGAGCTGTTTTTT,CASSVTSGSLTGELFF
TRBJ1-2,-,-,15,TRBV4-3,TGCGCCAGCAGCCAAGATCGAGGGGGGCAGCGCGGCTACACCTTC,CASSQDRGGQRGYTF
TRBJ1-2,-,few,14,TRBV24-1,TGTGCCACCAGTGATTTGTGGGCAAGCTATGGCTACACCTTC,CATSDLWASYGYTF
TRBJ2-1,-,few,13,TRBV5-1,TGCGCCAGCAGCACGGCGGTCTACAATGAGCAGTTCTTC,CASSTAVYNEQFF
TRBJ1-3,TRBD1,few,17,TRBV5-1,TGCGCCAGCAGCTTGGGCGACAGGGAACGAATTGGAAACACCATATATTTT,CASSLGDRERIGNTIYF
TRBJ1-2,TRBD1,-,16,TRBV20-1,TGCAGTGCTAGTTTACCGGGACAGGGGGCGACTTGGGGCTACACCTTC,CSASLPGQGATWGYTF
TRBJ2-7,-,few,16,TRBV4-3,TGCGCCAGCAGCCAAGATTATGGCGTGAGCTCCTACGAGCAGTACTTC,CASSQDYGVSSYEQYF
TRBJ2-1,TRBD1,-,20,TRBV29-1,TGCAGCGTTGGTTTAGGACAGGGGGTTTTGGCCATCGGCTCCTACAATGAGCAGTTCTTC,CSVGLGQGVLAIGSYNEQFF
TRBJ2-3,TRBD1,-,15,TRBV7-9,TGTGCCAGCAGAAATGAGCAGGGGGCCCCAGATACGCAGTATTTT,CASRNEQGAPDTQYF
TRBJ2-1,TRBD2,few,15,TRBV5-1,TGCGCCAGCAGCGGCGGGGGGATGGGTTACAATGAGCAGTTCTTC,CASSGGGMGYNEQFF
TRBJ1-5,-,-,13,TRBV30,TGTGCCTGGAGTATCGGACTCAATCAGCCCCAGCATTTT,CAWSIGLNQPQHF
TRBJ2-5,-,few,13,TRBV6-2/TRBV6-3,TGTGCCAGCAGTTACTCGATACGAGAGACCCAGTACTTC,CASSYSIRETQYF
TRBJ2-1,-,-,15,TRBV7-7,TGTGCTAGCAGCTTAGGAAGGGGTTCCTACAATGAGCAGTTCTTC,CASSLGRGSYNEQFF
TRBJ1-2,TRBD1,few,12,TRBV20-1,TGCAGTGCCTCCGGGACAGGGGGTGGCTACACCTTC,CSASGTGGGYTF
TRBJ2-1,TRBD1,few,14,TRBV15,TGTGCCACCAGCAGACAGACAGGGATCAATGAGCAGTTCTTC,CATSRQTGINEQFF
TRBJ2-5,-,many,14,TRBV5-1,TGCGCCAGCAGCCCGGGGTTAGGCGGGGAGACCCAGTACTTC,CASSPGLGGETQYF
TRBJ1-2,-,few,14,TRBV5-4,TGTGCCAGCAGCTCCGGACTCGACCGGTATGGCTACACCTTC,CASSSGLDRYGYTF
TRBJ1-1,TRBD1,-,14,TRBV7-9,TGTGCCAGCAGCGGGTATCTCAGGGGGAATGAAGCTTTCTTT,CASSGYLRGNEAFF
TRBJ2-1,-,-,12,TRBV5-4,TGTGCCAGCAGCGGAGCCGACAATGAGCAGTTCTTC,CASSGADNEQFF
TRBJ2-1,-,few,14,TRBV19,TGTGCCAGTAGCCCATATAGCTCCTACAATGAGCAGTTCTTC,CASSPYSSYNEQFF
TRBJ1-2,-,few,15,TRBV27,TGTGCCAGCAGTTTGGTACAGGGTGCAAGCTATGGCTACACCTTC,CASSLVQGASYGYTF
TRBJ2-1,TRBD2,-,16,TRBV24-1,TGTGCCACCAGTGATCCAGCGGGAGGGCCCAACAATGAGCAGTTCTTC,CATSDPAGGPNNEQFF
TRBJ2-2,TRBD2,few,18,TRBV12-3/TRBV12-4,TGTGCCAGCAGTTCACCATCCTCATCTAGCGGGCCCACCGGGGAGCTGTTTTTT,CASSSPSSSSGPTGELFF
TRBJ2-1,-,-,16,TRBV20-1,TGCAGTGCTTACGCGTCTGAGGGGAGCTCCTACAATGAGCAGTTCTTC,CSAYASEGSSYNEQFF
TRBJ2-1,TRBD2,-,16,TRBV12-3/TRBV12-4,TGTGCCAGCAGTCCCCGGGGCGGGGGACTCTACAATGAGCAGTTCTTC,CASSPRGGGLYNEQFF
TRBJ2-5,-,-,13,TRBV4-1,TGCGCCAGCAGCCATGTTACTGAAGAGACCCAGTACTTC,CASSHVTEETQYF
TRBJ1-2,-,few,15,TRBV2,TGTGCCAGCAGTGAACCCCCGATCAGAGACTATGGCTACACCTTC,CASSEPPIRDYGYTF
TRBJ2-6,-,-,15,TRBV7-8,TGTGCCAGCAGCCAACAGGTCTCTGGGGCCAACGTCCTGACTTTC,CASSQQVSGANVLTF
TRBJ1-5,-,once,16,TRBV19,TGTGCCAGTAGTCCCCGCGTTTGGTACGGCAATCAGCCCCAGCATTTT,CASSPRVWYGNQPQHF
TRBJ2-5,-,-,14,TRBV3-1,TGTGCCAGCAGCCCTCCGACTGGGGGAGAGACCCAGTACTTC,CASSPPTGGETQYF
TRBJ1-4,-,few,15,TRBV7-2,TGTGCCAGCAGCCCGAGGGGCGGGGTTAAGGAAAAACTGTTTTTT,CASSPRGGVKEKLFF
TRBJ2-5,TRBD2,-,15,TRBV11-2,TGTGCCAGCAGCCGAGGGGAGGGGACGATAGAGACCCAGTACTTC,CASSRGEGTIETQYF
TRBJ2-3,TRBD2,few,19,TRBV6-5,TGTGCCAGCAGTTTGGTGATCCCGGGACTAGCGGGAGGGCCAGATACGCAGTATTTT,CASSLVIPGLAGGPDTQYF
TRBJ2-1,TRBD2,-,17,TRBV7-2,TGTGCCAGCAGCCTCAGACTAGCGGGGACCCTTTACAATGAGCAGTTCTTC,CASSLRLAGTLYNEQFF
TRBJ2-2,TRBD2,-,16,TRBV6-6,TGTGCCAGCAGTTACGGTAGCGGGATCGTAACCGGGGAGCTGTTTTTT,CASSYGSGIVTGELFF
TRBJ2-7,-,once,13,TRBV30,TGTGCCTGGAGTCGGGACAACTCCTACGAGCAGTACTTC,CAWSRDNSYEQYF
TRBJ1-5,-,-,15,TRBV6-1,TGTGCCAGCAGTGAAGAGGGGGGGCGCGGTCAGCCCCAGCATTTT,CASSEEGGRGQPQHF
TRBJ1-1,-,few,13,TRBV24-1,TGTGCCACCAGTGAAACAGGATACACTGAAGCTTTCTTT,CATSETGYTEAFF
TRBJ1-1,-,-,16,TRBV25-1,TGTGCCAGCAGTGTGCGGGGCAGGGCACGTGGCACTGAAGCTTTCTTT,CASSVRGRARGTEAFF
TRBJ2-7,TRBD1,-,15,TRBV28,TGTGCCAGCAGTTTAGCCAGGGGGAATTTCTACGAGCAGTACTTC,CASSLARGNFYEQYF
TRBJ2-5,TRBD2,-,16,TRBV7-3,TGTGCCAGCAGCTTATTTGTTGGACTAGCGGAAGAGACCCAGTACTTC,CASSLFVGLAEETQYF
TRBJ1-1,-,-,13,TRBV19,TGTGCCAGTATCAGGGGCGGGAACACTGAAGCTTTCTTT,CASIRGGNTEAFF
TRBJ2-3,TRBD2,many,15,TRBV6-4,TGTGCCAGCAGTGAATTAGCGGGGAGCACAGATACGCAGTATTTT,CASSELAGSTDTQYF
TRBJ2-5,-,-,15,TRBV24-1,TGTGCCACCAGTGATTTCTACGGGGACCAAGAGACCCAGTACTTC,CATSDFYGDQETQYF